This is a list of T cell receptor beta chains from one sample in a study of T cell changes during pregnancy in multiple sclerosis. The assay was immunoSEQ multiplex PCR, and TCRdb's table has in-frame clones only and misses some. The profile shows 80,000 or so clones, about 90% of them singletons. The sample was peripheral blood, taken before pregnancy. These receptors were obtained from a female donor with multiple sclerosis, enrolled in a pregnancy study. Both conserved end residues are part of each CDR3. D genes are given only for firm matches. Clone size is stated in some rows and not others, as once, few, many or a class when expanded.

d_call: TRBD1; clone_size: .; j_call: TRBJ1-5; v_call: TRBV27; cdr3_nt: TGTGCCAGCAGTCCAGACAGGGCTCGCAATCAGCCCCAGCATTTT; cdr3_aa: CASSPDRARNQPQHF
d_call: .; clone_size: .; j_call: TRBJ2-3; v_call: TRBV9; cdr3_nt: TGTGCCAGCAGCGACAGAGATACGCAGTATTTT; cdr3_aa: CASSDRDTQYF
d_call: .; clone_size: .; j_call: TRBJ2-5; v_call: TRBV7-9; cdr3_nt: TGTGCCAGCAGCCCGCAGGGCAGAGAGACCCAGTACTTC; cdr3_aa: CASSPQGRETQYF
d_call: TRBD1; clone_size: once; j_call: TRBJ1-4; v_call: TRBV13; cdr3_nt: TGTGCCAGCAGCTACGACAGGGTTGGTGAAAAACTGTTTTTT; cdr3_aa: CASSYDRVGEKLFF
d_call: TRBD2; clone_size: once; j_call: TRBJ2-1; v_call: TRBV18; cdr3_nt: TGTGCCAGCTCACCGGGGGGGAATGAGCAGTTCTTC; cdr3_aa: CASSPGGNEQFF
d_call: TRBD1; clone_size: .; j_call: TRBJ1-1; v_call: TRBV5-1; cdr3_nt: TGCGCCAGCAGCTATCCGGGACAGGGAAGGGAAGCTTTCTTT; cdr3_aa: CASSYPGQGREAFF
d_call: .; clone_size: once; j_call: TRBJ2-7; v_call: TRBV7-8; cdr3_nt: TGTGCCAGCAGTCTTAGGGGTTCCTACGAGCAGTACTTC; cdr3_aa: CASSLRGSYEQYF
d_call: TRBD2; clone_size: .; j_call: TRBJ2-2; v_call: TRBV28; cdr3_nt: TGTGCCAGCAGGCCGTTAGCGGGAGTGGGAACCGGGGAGCTGTTTTTT; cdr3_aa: CASRPLAGVGTGELFF
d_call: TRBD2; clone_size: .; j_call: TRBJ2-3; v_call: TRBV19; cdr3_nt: TGTGCCAGTAGCATAACTAGCGGGGGCACAGATACGCAGTATTTT; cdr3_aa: CASSITSGGTDTQYF
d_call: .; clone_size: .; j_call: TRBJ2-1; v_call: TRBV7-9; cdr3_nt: TGTGCCAGCAGCTTAATGAGGAATGAGCAGTTCTTC; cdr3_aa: CASSLMRNEQFF
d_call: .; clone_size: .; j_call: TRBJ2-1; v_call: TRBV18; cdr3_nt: TGTGCCAGCTCCATTAAGCAGGGGAATGAGCAGTTCTTC; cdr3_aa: CASSIKQGNEQFF
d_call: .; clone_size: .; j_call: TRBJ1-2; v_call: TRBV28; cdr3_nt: TGTGCCAGCACCCAGGGCGGGATTAGGGGTGGCTACACCTTC; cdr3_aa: CASTQGGIRGGYTF